This T cell receptor beta chain was captured by sequencing in a study of beta chain features in type 1 diabetes. Study summary: What patients shared with healthy donors was a similar profile of age, gender and cell yields. The study examined about 110,000,000 sorted cells across all samples.

To note about this clone: Antigen specificity is unknown.

The study, taken as a whole, reports: Moderate but significant shortening of TCRB CDR3s was recorded in all four CD4+ subsets from Type 1 diabetes patients. There was no resolution here of whether HLA type influences TCRB rearrangement.

CDR1 and CDR2 (germline): SNHLY, FYNNEI. V was clipped by 6 bases and J by 6 bases, with 12 bases between them. The CDR3 loop spans 13 amino acids. The sequenced template was cDNA made from the entire isolated RNA. Some clones are missing from TCRdb's copy, which holds only in-frame ones; the method was immunoSEQ multiplex PCR. The sample records about 340,000 clones, roughly 12% being singletons. The chain employs TRBV2 and TRBJ2-1; TRBD2 might be the D (5 bases). This receptor was identified in a young woman with type 1 diabetes. The material sequenced was naive CD4+ T cells from blood. The chain's CDR3 is CASSGGLINEQFF. The CDR3 DNA sequence: TGTGCCAGCAGCGGCGGGTTAATCAATGAGCAGTTCTTC. Filled out from reference TRBV2 and TRBJ2-1, the complete variable domain reads EPEVTQTPSHQVTQMGQEVILRCVPISNHLYFYWYRQILGQKVEFLVSFYNNEISEKSEIFDDQFSVERPDGSNFTLKIRSTKLEDSAMYFCASSGGLINEQFFGPGTRLTVL.